What follows are 8 T cell receptor beta chains derived from one specimen sequenced in a study of blood T cell repertoires in COVID-19 (dated by TCRdb to 2018 to 2020). The protocol used for the library was the immunoSEQ multiplex PCR assay. TCRdb obtained this table from immuneACCESS and retained in-frame rearrangements with V and J assigned. These tables miss some clones; where compared with another copy, unresolved V genes account for less than half of the shortfall, and the remainder is unexplained. This sample is represented by about 230,000 clones; roughly four fifths of them were singletons. The top ten clonotypes cover around 6.8% of the sample. The source material was peripheral blood. The receptors shown here come from a woman in her 50s with acute or convalescent COVID-19.

The genes are TRBV4-2 and TRBJ2-1; 11 bases map to TRBD2. The CDR3 has 18 residues. Germline CDR1 is LGHNA and CDR2 is YNFKEQ. The trim removed 0 bases at V and 4 bases at J, leaving 8 bases unmatched. DNA of the CDR3: TGTGCCAGCAGCCAAGATCTCACTAGCGGGAGCTTTTACAATGAGCAGTTCTTC. Encoded protein: CASSQDLTSGSFYNEQFF.

The V and J genes are TRBV19 and TRBJ2-2; TRBD1 aligns across 7 bases. Looked up from germline, CDR1 is LNHDA and CDR2 is SQIVND (reference sequence). The CDR3 contains 18 residues. V shed 5 bases, J shed 3 bases, and the junction held 15 bases outside the gene matches. The CDR3 nucleotides are TGTGCCAGTAGTGTTCTGGCGTCCGGGACAGCTGACACCGGGGAGCTGTTTTTT. This translates into CASSVLASGTADTGELFF.

This rearrangement joins TRBV5-1 to TRBJ2-2; the D gene is possibly TRBD1 (5 bases). This CDR3 is built from 14 residues. Trimming left V 0 bases short and J 8 bases short, with 11 bases between. Germline CDR1 is SGHRS and CDR2 is YFSETQ. CDR3 protein: CASSLGQGQGELFF. CDR3 coding DNA: TGCGCCAGCAGCTTGGGGCAGGGCCAGGGGGAGCTGTTTTTT.

The chain has TRBV3-1 (or the pseudogene TRBV3-2) and TRBJ1-2, with a possible D match to TRBD1 (6 bases). The V gene's germline CDR1 is LGHDT and CDR2 YNNKEL (reference sequence). Trimming shortened V by 5 bases and J by 2 bases, and 15 bases separated the two germline ends. The CDR3 totals 15 residues. This CDR3 reads CASSYGQILNYGYTF. The CDR3 coding sequence is TGTGCCAGCAGCTACGGACAGATCCTAAACTATGGCTACACCTTC.

The chain combines TRBV18 with TRBJ2-3, with 7 bases lining up with TRBD1. V shed 3 bases, J shed 6 bases, and the junction held 12 bases outside the gene matches. CDR3 length: 16 residues. Looked up from germline, CDR1 is KGHSH and CDR2 is LQKENI. The CDR3 protein is CASSPETGNYYDTQYF. In DNA form, the CDR3 reads TGTGCCAGCTCACCGGAGACAGGGAACTATTACGATACGCAGTATTTT. Full variable domain (missing parts from reference TRBV18 and TRBJ2-3): NAGVMQNPRHLVRRRGQEARLRCSPMKGHSHVYWYRQLPEEGLKFMVYLQKENIIDESGMPKERFSAEFPKEGPSILRIQQVVRGDSAAYFCASSPETGNYYDTQYFGPGTRLTVL.

The chain is built from TRBV3-1 (or the pseudogene TRBV3-2) and TRBJ1-3; perhaps TRBD1 as D (6 bases). Germline CDR1 LGHDT, CDR2 YNNKEL (reference sequence). The V end lost 5 bases, the J end lost 0 bases, and 11 bases lay between the germline ends. The CDR3 runs to 15 residues. The CDR3 reads CASSNTGSSGNTIYF. In nucleotides, the CDR3 is TGTGCCAGCAGCAATACAGGGAGCTCTGGAAACACCATATATTTT.

The chain combines TRBV6-2 or TRBV6-3 with TRBJ2-1; the match to TRBD2 covers 10 bases. V lost 6 bases and J lost 10; bases outside the gene matches: 3. Germline V gene data show CDR1 as MNHEY and CDR2 as SVGEGT. The CDR3 runs 12 residues. CDR3 loop: CASSILAGEQFF. CDR3 nucleotide sequence: TGTGCCAGCAGCATACTAGCGGGGGAGCAGTTCTTC.

The chain couples TRBV28 to TRBJ1-4; weak D call: TRBD1 (6 bases). Germline CDR1 and CDR2: MDHEN and SYDVKM. Trimming took 2 bases from V and 5 from J, leaving 9 bases between them. The CDR3 spans 14 residues. CDR3 bases: TGTGCCAGCAGTTTACCGGACAGCAATGAAAAACTGTTTTTT. Translated, it gives CASSLPDSNEKLFF.